A single sample gave rise to the 11 T cell receptor beta chains below, sequenced in a study of a mutant IDH1 vaccine in newly diagnosed glioma. Antigens for these TCRs are unknown. Stated time point: week 35, safety follow-up. A single vaccine dose contained 300 ug of mutant IDH1 20-mer peptide, and topical imiquimod was used with it. Only in-frame clones appear in the TCRdb table, and some are missing; sequencing was by immunoSEQ multiplex PCR. The sample has under 40,000 clones; 81% are singletons. The material was PBMCs, obtained from a glioma patient whose treatment included an IDH1 peptide vaccine. These receptors all come from a young man with glioma.

The chain links TRBV5-1 to TRBJ2-3, with 10 bases that match TRBD1. V lost 5 bases and J lost 4; bases outside the gene matches: 13. Per the germline V gene, CDR1 is SGHRS and CDR2 is YFSETQ. The CDR3 has 17 residues. The CDR3, as DNA: TGCGCCAGCAGTCCTAACCCCTCCGGGACAGGGGCAGATACGCAGTATTTT. Amino acids: CASSPNPSGTGADTQYF.

This clone was picked up a small number of times. This chain uses TRBV5-1 with TRBJ2-3; D remains unclear. The CDR3 spans 16 residues. Deletions cut 0 bases from V and 2 bases from J, with 13 bases between. Germline values: CDR1 SGHRS, CDR2 YFSETQ. The CDR3 loop is CASSLASVSDTDTQYF. CDR3 nucleotides: TGCGCCAGCAGCTTGGCCTCGGTCAGCGACACAGATACGCAGTATTTT.

V usage is TRBV7-9 and J usage is TRBJ2-7; the D is unclear. CDR1 and CDR2 from the germline V gene are SEHNR and FQNEAQ (reference sequence). The CDR3 consists of 14 residues. Trimming removed 4 bases at V and 1 base at J, with 11 bases between. The CDR3 coding sequence is TGTGCCAGCAGCTCCCTGGGGTTTTCCTACGAGCAGTACTTC. The encoded protein is CASSSLGFSYEQYF.

The chain carries TRBV7-9 and TRBJ2-1; 14 nucleotides match TRBD2. J lost 10 bases, V lost 5 bases, and 7 bases had no gene match. The length of the CDR3 is 15 residues. Germline-derived CDR1 and CDR2 are SEHNR and FQNEAQ (reference sequence). The CDR3 DNA reads as TGTGCCAGCAGCCCGCAGGGACTAGCGGGAGAAGAGCAGTTCTTC. Translation: CASSPQGLAGEEQFF.

The V call is TRBV19, the J call TRBJ2-1; perhaps TRBD2 as D (6 bases). The CDR3 covers 13 residues. V was trimmed by 3 bases and J by 6 bases, leaving 9 bases between them. The germline V gene has CDR1 LNHDA and CDR2 SQIVND (reference sequence). CDR3 in amino acids: CASSMGLLNEQFF. CDR3 coding DNA: TGTGCCAGTAGTATGGGACTTCTCAATGAGCAGTTCTTC.

The chain is built from TRBV5-5 and TRBJ1-5; 7 bases align to TRBD1. The ends lost 2 bases at V and 3 bases at J; junction bases unmatched: 5. The CDR3 length is 15 residues. The germline V gene encodes CDR1 SGHKS and CDR2 YYEKEE (reference sequence). The CDR3: CASSFGQGDNQPQHF. Written as DNA, the CDR3 is TGTGCCAGCAGCTTCGGCCAGGGGGACAATCAGCCCCAGCATTTT.

The CDR3: CASSELQYGYTF. DNA of the CDR3: TGTGCCAGCAGTGAATTACAGTATGGCTACACCTTC. The chain recombines TRBV25-1 with TRBJ1-2; D is uncertain. This CDR3 has 12 residues. V lost 1 base and J lost 5, with 5 bases in between. Germline V gene sequence: CDR1 MGHDK, CDR2 SYGVNS.

This clone has more than one count but fewer than ten. The V and J genes are TRBV12-5 and TRBJ2-7; 10 nucleotides line up with TRBD2. The CDR3 runs 17 residues. Germline V gene sequence: CDR1 LGHNT, CDR2 FRNRAP. The V segment lost 0 bases and the J segment 4 bases; nucleotides outside the gene matches: 9. CDR3 DNA: TGTGCTAGTGGTTTGGTAGGGGGGGCTAGCGGGAGTTACGAGCAGTACTTC. Its translation: CASGLVGGASGSYEQYF.

This chain connects TRBV10-2 to TRBJ1-2, with D perhaps TRBD1 (5 bases). Germline V lookup: CDR1 WSHSY, CDR2 SAAADI. Between the trimmed V and J ends, which lost 4 bases and 8 bases, there was a span of 8 bases. The CDR3 length is 11 residues. The CDR3 bases are TGCGCCAGCAGTGGGGGCGCAGGCTACACCTTC. Translated, it gives CASSGGAGYTF.

V usage is TRBV19 and J usage is TRBJ2-7, with 8 bases lining up with TRBD2. V was clipped by 0 bases and J by 1 base; unmatched bases: 2. The germline CDR1 and CDR2 sequences are LNHDA and SQIVND (reference sequence). This CDR3 comprises 15 residues. Here the CDR3 reads CASSIDSGESYEQYF. CDR3 nucleotide sequence: TGTGCCAGTAGTATAGATAGCGGGGAATCCTACGAGCAGTACTTC.

This chain uses TRBV5-1 with TRBJ2-7; TRBD1 matches 7 bases. This CDR3 region has 15 residues. CDR1 is SGHRS and CDR2 is YFSETQ in the germline V gene. V lost 0 bases to trimming and J lost 4 bases; unmatched junction nucleotides: 7. Here the CDR3 reads CASSLGGTATYEQYF. In nucleotides, the CDR3 is TGCGCCAGCAGCTTGGGGGGGACAGCGACATACGAGCAGTACTTC.